Listed below are T cell receptor beta chains from one sample, sequenced in a study of blood T cell repertoires in COVID-19. The assay was immunoSEQ multiplex PCR, and TCRdb's table has in-frame clones only and misses some. The data contain about 190,000 clones, approximately 84% of them singletons. The sequenced material came from PBMCs or T cells enriched from blood (not recorded which). The source is a woman between 25 and 40 years old who had recovered from COVID-19. CDR3s include the opening cysteine and the closing phenylalanine or tryptophan. The D gene is left open where the match is weak. Some rows mark clone size as missing; the rest say once, few, many or name a class of expanded clone.

J gene,V gene,D gene,clone size,CDR3 DNA,CDR3 protein
TRBJ2-1,TRBV7-9,TRBD1,.,TGTGCCAGCAGCCAAATCCCCTCGGGACAGGGGACGGAGCAGTTCTTC,CASSQIPSGQGTEQFF
TRBJ2-1,TRBV14,TRBD2,.,TGTGCCAGCAGCCACCCTAGCGGGAGTTTAGCACAATCCGGGGAGCAGTTCTTC,CASSHPSGSLAQSGEQFF
TRBJ2-6,TRBV28,TRBD1,.,TGTGCCAGCAGGTACAGGGGAATTACCTACTCTGGGGCCAACGTCCTGACTTTC,CASRYRGITYSGANVLTF
TRBJ1-2,TRBV24-1,.,.,TGTGCCACCAGTGATCGACAGAGCTCGGGCTATGGCTACACCTTC,CATSDRQSSGYGYTF
TRBJ2-2,TRBV18,TRBD1,.,TGTGCCAGCTCACCGGGACAGGGGACCGGGGAGCTGTTTTTT,CASSPGQGTGELFF
TRBJ2-5,TRBV2,.,many,TGTGCCAGCAACCAGGAGACCCAGTACTTC,CASNQETQYF
TRBJ2-5,TRBV2,.,.,TGTGCCAGCAGTATGACACAGTACCAAGAGACCCAGTACTTC,CASSMTQYQETQYF
TRBJ1-5,TRBV7-2,.,few,TGTGCCAGCAGCTCTGGGCCTGACAGCAATCAGCCCCAGCATTTT,CASSSGPDSNQPQHF
TRBJ2-1,TRBV9,.,.,TGTGCCAGCAGCGAGTTCGGGTCCTACAATGAGCAGTTCTTC,CASSEFGSYNEQFF
TRBJ1-3,TRBV27,.,.,TGTGCCAGCAGTATTAACTGGGGAAACACCATATATTTT,CASSINWGNTIYF
TRBJ1-1,TRBV4-2,TRBD1,.,TGTGCCAGCAGTCCTACAGGGGCTTTGAACACTGAAGCTTTCTTT,CASSPTGALNTEAFF
TRBJ2-3,TRBV2,TRBD1,.,TGTGCCAGCAGTGACAGGGGGTCCGGTACGCAGTATTTT,CASSDRGSGTQYF
TRBJ1-5,TRBV27,TRBD1,.,TGTGCCAACCAGGGGGCTACGTATCAGCCCCAGCATTTT,CANQGATYQPQHF
TRBJ1-4,TRBV27,.,.,TGTGCCAGCGAATCAGGCATCGAAAAACTGTTTTTT,CASESGIEKLFF
TRBJ1-5,TRBV11-2,.,.,TGTGCCAGCAGCCAGGACTCTCCCCATCAGCCCCAGCATTTT,CASSQDSPHQPQHF
TRBJ2-5,TRBV11-2,TRBD1,.,TGTGCCAGCAGCTCCAGCGACAGGGAAGAGACCCAGTACTTC,CASSSSDREETQYF
TRBJ2-7,TRBV27,TRBD1,few,TGTGCCAGCAGGGCCTCGACAGGGTCGTACGAGCAGTACTTC,CASRASTGSYEQYF
TRBJ2-2,TRBV6-4,TRBD2,.,TGTGCCACCCTGGGAGGGGTGAACACCGGGGAGCTGTTTTTT,CATLGGVNTGELFF
TRBJ2-1,TRBV2,.,.,TGTGCCATTACTAAGTACAATGAGCAGTTCTTC,CAITKYNEQFF
TRBJ1-5,TRBV2,TRBD1,once,TGTGCCAGCAAGGGACAGCCTTCTCAACAGCCCCAGCATTTT,CASKGQPSQQPQHF
TRBJ2-2,TRBV19,TRBD1,few,TGTGCCAGTAGTCCGAGACAGGGTAACAGGGAGCTGTTTTTT,CASSPRQGNRELFF
TRBJ1-1,TRBV19,.,.,TGTGCCAGTAACAACCTGAACACTGAAGCTTTCTTT,CASNNLNTEAFF
TRBJ2-5,TRBV5-6,TRBD2,.,TGTGCCAGCAGCTGGGACTTAAGCGGGGGGGCCTCAGAGACCCAGTACTTC,CASSWDLSGGASETQYF
TRBJ1-5,TRBV2,TRBD1,.,TGTGCCAGCAGCCCCGGACAGGGAAGTCAGCCCCAGCATTTT,CASSPGQGSQPQHF
TRBJ1-4,TRBV28,.,.,TGTGCCAGCAGGGCGGGACCCATAAGTGAAAAACTGTTTTTT,CASRAGPISEKLFF
TRBJ2-3,TRBV2,TRBD2,.,TGTGCCAGCTCATCGGGAGGGCCTACAACAGATACGCAGTATTTT,CASSSGGPTTDTQYF
TRBJ1-1,TRBV30,.,.,TGTGCCTGGACTCACAGGGTTTTTTTTGGCACTGAAGCTTTCTTT,CAWTHRVFFGTEAFF
TRBJ1-1,TRBV9,.,.,TGTGCCAGCAGCGCCCGGGGGGGGGCGCGTACTGAAGCTTTCTTT,CASSARGGARTEAFF
TRBJ2-7,TRBV5-1,TRBD2,.,TGCGCCAGCAGCCCGGGACTAGCGGGAGGGAAATGGTCCTACGAGCAGTACTTC,CASSPGLAGGKWSYEQYF
TRBJ1-1,TRBV25-1,TRBD1,.,TGTGCCACCGCGGGACAGGGGCATACTGAAGCTTTCTTT,CATAGQGHTEAFF
TRBJ2-7,TRBV19,TRBD2,.,TGTGCCAGTAGTCGCCTAGCGGGATCTTACGAGCAGTACTTC,CASSRLAGSYEQYF
TRBJ2-5,TRBV5-1,TRBD2,once,TGCGCCAGCTGCCTGACTCTAGCGGGGGGGCGAGAGACCCAGTACTTC,CASCLTLAGGRETQYF
TRBJ1-2,TRBV19,TRBD1,.,TGTGCCACCTCGACAGGGCAGAGCTATGGCTACACCTTC,CATSTGQSYGYTF
TRBJ1-5,TRBV7-2,TRBD1,.,TGTGCCAGCAGCTCAACGGACAGGGTAGGTCAGCCCCAGCATTTT,CASSSTDRVGQPQHF
TRBJ2-5,TRBV5-1,TRBD2,.,TGCGCCAGCACCAGAGCGGGAGTGTTAGAGACCCAGTACTTC,CASTRAGVLETQYF
TRBJ1-4,TRBV3-1/TRBV3-2,.,.,TGTGCCAGCAGCCCGGGGGAGCGCTCCCGACGGGAAAAACTGTTTTTT,CASSPGERSRREKLFF
TRBJ1-2,TRBV5-1,.,.,TGCGCCAGCAGCTTGGAACCCGGGGGGGGCTACACCTTC,CASSLEPGGGYTF
TRBJ1-2,TRBV2,TRBD1,.,TGTGCCTCAGCTCGCGGACAGGGGGCTCAAGGCTACACCTTC,CASARGQGAQGYTF
TRBJ2-3,TRBV7-9,TRBD1,.,TGTGCCAGCAGCACCGGGACAGACACAGATACGCAGTATTTT,CASSTGTDTDTQYF
TRBJ2-5,TRBV18,.,.,TGTGCCAGCTCACCCCTGGGGGCCGGCCAAGAGACCCAGTACTTC,CASSPLGAGQETQYF
TRBJ1-2,TRBV29-1,TRBD1,.,TGCAGCGTTGACGACAGGGTCCATGGCTACACCTTC,CSVDDRVHGYTF
TRBJ1-5,TRBV7-9,TRBD1,once,TGTGCCAGCAGCTCCAGACAGGGAATGGGCAATCAGCCCCAGCATTTT,CASSSRQGMGNQPQHF
TRBJ1-4,TRBV29-1,.,few,TGCAGCGTTCAAGGGGGGCCGGGGGAAAAACTGTTTTTT,CSVQGGPGEKLFF
TRBJ2-1,TRBV5-1,TRBD2,.,TGCGCCAGCAGCCCAACCCCAGGACTAGCGGGAAATGAGCAGTTCTTC,CASSPTPGLAGNEQFF
TRBJ1-1,TRBV28,.,.,TGTGCCAGCAGACGCCCCCAGGGTCTAGGAGCCACTGAAGCTTTCTTT,CASRRPQGLGATEAFF
TRBJ1-1,TRBV28,.,.,TGTGCCAGCAGTTTAAGACAGAACACTGAAGCTTTCTTT,CASSLRQNTEAFF
TRBJ2-1,TRBV7-9,.,.,TGTGCCAGCAGCGTGGACAGGGCGGGGGATGAGCAGTTCTTC,CASSVDRAGDEQFF
TRBJ1-4,TRBV19,TRBD1,.,TGTGCCGCGGGGACAGCCGAGCCTGAAAAACTGTTTTTT,CAAGTAEPEKLFF
TRBJ2-3,TRBV11-2,TRBD2,once,TGTGCCAGCAGCCGAGGACTAGCGGGAGTGGTAGATACGCAGTATTTT,CASSRGLAGVVDTQYF
TRBJ2-1,TRBV5-4,.,.,TGTGCCAGCAGCTTGCCTGGAGCCCCCTCCTACAATGAGCAGTTCTTC,CASSLPGAPSYNEQFF
TRBJ2-2,TRBV15,TRBD1,.,TGTGCCACCAGCAGGGGGACAGGGGCGAACACCGGGGAGCTGTTTTTT,CATSRGTGANTGELFF